Presented here are 25 T cell receptor beta chains from one specimen sequenced in a study of shared clonotypes between healthy human individuals. The table came from immunoSEQ multiplex PCR; TCRdb's copy has only in-frame clones and leaves some out. The sample shows about 1 million clones, 65% to 75% of them seen only once. The sample consisted of memory CD4+ T cells sorted from blood. Subset defined: CD45RA-negative fraction. The receptors stem from a man between 18 and 35 years old in good health.

The chain recombines TRBV30 with TRBJ1-1; 8 positions agree with TRBD1. The germline V gene has CDR1 GTSNPN and CDR2 SVGIG (reference sequence). Germline trimming cut 2 bases from V and 1 base from J; bases unmatched to any gene: 6. The CDR3 is 15 residues long. The CDR3 bases are TGTGCCTGGAGTCGACAGGGGTCTTCGAACACTGAAGCTTTCTTT. It translates to CAWSRQGSSNTEAFF.

The chain uses TRBV28 and TRBJ1-4; 7 bases line up with TRBD1. The ends lost 2 bases at V and 7 bases at J; junction bases unmatched: 4. The CDR3 spans 14 residues. Germline-derived CDR1 and CDR2 are MDHEN and SYDVKM. In DNA form, the CDR3 reads TGTGCCAGCAGTTTAAGGGGGCCTAGTGAAAAACTGTTTTTT. Translated, it gives CASSLRGPSEKLFF.

V and J are TRBV4-2 and TRBJ1-1; TRBD1 matches at 10 bases. Germline V lookup: CDR1 LGHNA, CDR2 YNFKEQ. The CDR3 contains 15 residues. J was trimmed by 6 bases and V by 1 base; bases with no gene match: 5. The chain's CDR3 is CASSQARQGASEAFF. The CDR3 DNA reads TGTGCCAGCAGCCAAGCAAGACAGGGGGCATCTGAAGCTTTCTTT.

The chain combines TRBV10-1 with TRBJ2-1, with 10 bases identical to TRBD2. The ends lost 4 bases at V and 10 bases at J; junction bases unmatched: 7. In germline, CDR1 is WNHNN, CDR2 SYGVQD (reference sequence). The CDR3 is 14 amino acids. CDR3 sequence (DNA): TGCGCCAGCAGTGGAGAAGGACTAGCGGACGAGCAGTTCTTC. It translates to CASSGEGLADEQFF.

About this clone: Distinct nucleotide sequences in the sample also encode this CDR3. The genes are TRBV14 and TRBJ1-5; D gene uncertain. Germline CDR1 reads SGHDN; CDR2 reads FVKESK. V lost 1 base and J lost 2, with 3 bases in between. The CDR3 length is 13 residues. CDR3 DNA sequence: TGTGCCAGCAGCCAAGGTGGCAATCAGCCCCAGCATTTT. It encodes CASSQGGNQPQHF.

V is TRBV6-1 and J is TRBJ2-2, with a weak D call TRBD2 (6 bases). This CDR3 region has 14 residues. The V gene's germline CDR1 is MNHNS and CDR2 SASEGT. The germline V and J ends were trimmed by 7 bases and 2 bases, with 11 bases remaining between them. The CDR3 DNA is TGTGCCAGCATTCCGGGACTTAACACCGGGGAGCTGTTTTTT. Encoded protein: CASIPGLNTGELFF.

This chain uses TRBV28 with TRBJ1-3, with D maybe TRBD1 (6 bases). Trimming took 3 bases from V and 4 from J, leaving 13 bases between them. Per germline, CDR1 MDHEN and CDR2 SYDVKM. The CDR3 contains 15 residues. CDR3 in amino acids: CASSFVRGPGNTIYF. CDR3 sequence (DNA): TGTGCCAGCAGTTTCGTCCGGGGGCCCGGAAACACCATATATTTT.

The V and J genes are TRBV6-5 and TRBJ2-3; 7 bases map to TRBD2. The V and J ends lost 7 bases and 3 bases, in that order; junction bases with no gene match: 7. CDR1 is MNHEY, CDR2 SVGAGI, per germline. This CDR3 contains 14 residues. In nucleotides, the CDR3 is TGTGCCAGCAATGGCGGGGGACGGACAGATACGCAGTATTTT. Its protein product is CASNGGGRTDTQYF.

CDR3 nucleotides: TGTGCCAGCAGTGTAAATGAGGGTAACGGTGAAAAACTGTTTTTT. The encoded protein is CASSVNEGNGEKLFF. This chain uses TRBV2 with TRBJ1-4; D remains ambiguous. The germline V gene encodes CDR1 SNHLY and CDR2 FYNNEI. The CDR3 consists of 15 residues. V lost 4 bases and J 7 bases, leaving 16 bases between the germline ends.

In this sample, this clone turned up once. The chain has TRBV6-5 and TRBJ2-5; D possibly corresponds to TRBD1 (5 bases). There are 14 residues in the CDR3. Trimming shortened V by 7 bases and J by 1 base, and 13 bases separated the two germline ends. Germline loops: CDR1 MNHEY, CDR2 SVGAGI. Here the CDR3 reads CASTDSGRQETQYF. CDR3 in DNA: TGTGCCAGCACTGACAGTGGGCGCCAAGAGACCCAGTACTTC.

The chain links TRBV6-6 to TRBJ2-2, with 7 bases lining up with TRBD1. V lost 5 bases and J lost 4; bases outside the gene matches: 7. Germline V gene lookup returns CDR1 MNHNY and CDR2 SVGAGI (reference sequence). CDR3 length equals 15 residues. The CDR3 protein is CASSPWDRLTGELFF. CDR3 in DNA: TGTGCCAGCAGTCCCTGGGACAGACTCACCGGGGAGCTGTTTTTT.

V gene TRBV19 combines with J gene TRBJ1-2, with a tentative D call TRBD1 (5 bases). V dropped 4 bases and J dropped 7 bases, with 19 bases sitting between them. Germline CDR1 LNHDA, CDR2 SQIVND (reference sequence). CDR3 length: 15 residues. The chain's CDR3 is CASSTQGARRGGYTF. CDR3 coding DNA: TGTGCCAGTAGTACCCAAGGGGCCCGGAGAGGTGGCTACACCTTC.

This clone was counted only a few times. V and J are TRBV7-9 and TRBJ1-1, with 8 bases matching TRBD1. The trim removed 4 bases at V and 5 bases at J, leaving 3 bases unmatched. CDR1 SEHNR and CDR2 FQNEAQ come from the germline V gene (reference sequence). The CDR3 runs to 13 residues. CDR3 sequence (DNA): TGTGCCAGCAGCTCAGGGGGCTGGACTGAAGCTTTCTTT. It encodes CASSSGGWTEAFF.

CDR3 sequence: CASSQTSFDEQYF. In nucleotides, the CDR3 is TGTGCCAGCAGTCAGACTAGCTTCGACGAGCAGTACTTC. The chain recombines TRBV6-6 with TRBJ2-7, with 7 bases that match TRBD2. Germline CDR1 is MNHNY and CDR2 is SVGAGI (reference sequence). V was clipped by 5 bases and J by 5 bases; unmatched bases: 6. There are 13 residues in the CDR3.

The chain combines TRBV21-1 with TRBJ2-1; the table assigns TRBD2, which was not confirmed against the DNA. TRBV21-1 is a recognized pseudogene. The CDR3 loop spans 15 amino acids. The CDR3 reads CASSKDSPETNEQFF. The CDR3 DNA is TGTGCCAGCAGCAAAGATAGCCCCGAGACGAATGAGCAGTTCTTC.

V and J are TRBV18 and TRBJ2-7, with 11 bases that match TRBD1. After removal of 4 bases from V and 7 bases from J, the junction contained 9 bases not matched to a gene. CDR1 and CDR2 from the germline V gene are KGHSH and LQKENI. CDR3 length: 15 residues. CDR3 nucleotide sequence: TGTGCCAGCTCACTCGGACAGGGGGCACAGGAAGAGCAGTACTTC. Protein product: CASSLGQGAQEEQYF.

The V and J genes are TRBV19 and TRBJ2-2; D unclear. The CDR3 is 14 residues long. Deletions cut 5 bases from V and 1 base from J, with 8 bases between. Germline lookup yields CDR1 LNHDA and CDR2 SQIVND (reference sequence). CDR3 loop: CASSGNLNTGELFF. CDR3 bases: TGTGCCAGTAGTGGGAACTTGAACACCGGGGAGCTGTTTTTT. Based on the CDR3 plus reference TRBV19 and TRBJ2-2, the full variable domain is DGGITQSPKYLFRKEGQNVTLSCEQNLNHDAMYWYRQDPGQGLRLIYYSQIVNDFQKGDIAEGYSVSREKKESFPLTVTSAQKNPTAFYLCASSGNLNTGELFFGEGSRLTVL.

V and J are TRBV6-5 and TRBJ2-7; D remains unclear. The CDR3 is 12 amino acids. Trimming stripped 0 bases from V and 4 bases from J, with 4 bases between. The germline V gene encodes CDR1 MNHEY and CDR2 SVGAGI. CDR3 nucleotide sequence: TGTGCCAGCAGTTACTCTTTGTACGAGCAGTACTTC. It is translated as CASSYSLYEQYF.

Turning to this clone: The likely explanation is a read error, given a far larger clone one base away. The chain carries TRBV11-3 and TRBJ2-2; no clear D. CDR1 is SGHNT and CDR2 is YENEEA in the germline V gene. The germline V and J ends were trimmed by 5 bases and 3 bases, with 4 bases remaining between them. The CDR3 is made up of 12 amino acids. CDR3 region: CASSGDTGELFF. CDR3 coding DNA: TGTGCCAGCAGCGGGGACACCGGGGAGCTGTTTTTT. Full variable domain (remainder filled in from reference TRBV11-3 and TRBJ2-2): EAGVVQSPRYKIIEKKQPVAFWCNPISGHNTLYWYLQNLGQGPELLIRYENEEAVDDSQLPKDRFSAERLKGVDSTLKIQPAELGDSAVYLCASSGDTGELFFGEGSRLTVL.

On this clone: Other nucleotide sequences in the sample specify the same CDR3. As DNA, the CDR3 is TGTGCCAGCAGTGAAGGACAGCCTTACGAGCAGTACTTC. Protein: CASSEGQPYEQYF. V is TRBV6-1 and J is TRBJ2-7; TRBD1 might be the D (5 bases). Trimming cost V 1 base and J 4 bases, with 8 bases left between them. The CDR3 is made up of 13 amino acids. Germline loops: CDR1 MNHNS, CDR2 SASEGT.

V gene TRBV9 combines with J gene TRBJ2-3, with D perhaps TRBD2 (5 bases). The CDR3 has 12 amino acids. The germline CDR1 and CDR2 sequences are SGDLS and YYNGEE. V shed 6 bases and J shed 3 bases, with 8 bases lying between them. CDR3 in DNA: TGTGCCAGCACCCGGGGAACAGATACGCAGTATTTT. This encodes CASTRGTDTQYF.

This clone was seen just once. CDR3 protein: CASSPPNRGDTGELFF. The CDR3 bases are TGTGCCAGCTCACCACCGAACAGGGGGGACACCGGGGAGCTGTTTTTT. The chain recombines TRBV18 with TRBJ2-2, with 8 bases identical to TRBD1. The CDR3 has 16 amino acids. Germline V gives CDR1 KGHSH, CDR2 LQKENI. With V trimmed by 0 bases and J by 3 bases, 3 bases remained unmatched.

This clone was counted a few times. V usage is TRBV27 and J usage is TRBJ1-5, with unresolved D. CDR1 is MNHEY and CDR2 is SMNVEV in the germline V gene (reference sequence). V lost 4 bases to trimming and J lost 1 base, with 17 bases between them. The CDR3 sequence is 17 residues long. The CDR3 is CASSSGPPSGSNQPQHF. CDR3 bases: TGTGCCAGCAGTTCCGGGCCCCCAAGCGGGAGCAATCAGCCCCAGCATTTT.

This clone has just one count. The CDR3 here is CASSLSGSATNEKLFF. The DNA of the CDR3 is TGTGCCAGCAGCCTCAGCGGCTCGGCGACTAATGAAAAACTGTTTTTT. The chain uses TRBV2 and TRBJ1-4, with D hard to call. Germline V gene sequence: CDR1 SNHLY, CDR2 FYNNEI. V lost 6 bases to trimming and J lost 2 bases, with 16 bases between them. The CDR3 extends over 16 amino acids.

The chain links TRBV10-3 to TRBJ2-5, with 12 bases fitting TRBD2. Germline V gene lookup returns CDR1 ENHRY and CDR2 SYGVKD. After removal of 5 bases from V and 5 bases from J, the junction contained 3 bases not matched to a gene. CDR3 size: 14 residues. CDR3 sequence: CAISLAGGRETQYF. The CDR3 DNA reads as TGTGCCATCAGTCTAGCGGGGGGGCGGGAGACCCAGTACTTC.